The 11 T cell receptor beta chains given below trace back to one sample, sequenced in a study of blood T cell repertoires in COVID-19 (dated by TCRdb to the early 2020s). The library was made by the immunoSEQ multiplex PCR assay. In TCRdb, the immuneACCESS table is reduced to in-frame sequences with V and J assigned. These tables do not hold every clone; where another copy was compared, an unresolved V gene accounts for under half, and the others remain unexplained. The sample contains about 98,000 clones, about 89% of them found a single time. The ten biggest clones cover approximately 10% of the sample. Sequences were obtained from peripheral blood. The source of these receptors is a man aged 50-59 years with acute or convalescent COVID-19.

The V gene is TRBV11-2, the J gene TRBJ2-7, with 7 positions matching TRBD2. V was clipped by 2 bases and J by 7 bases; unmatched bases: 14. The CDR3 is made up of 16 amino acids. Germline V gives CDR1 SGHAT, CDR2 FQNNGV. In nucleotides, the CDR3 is TGTGCCAGCAGCTTATCCATGGCGGGAGACCTACCTGAGCAGTACTTC. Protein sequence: CASSLSMAGDLPEQYF.

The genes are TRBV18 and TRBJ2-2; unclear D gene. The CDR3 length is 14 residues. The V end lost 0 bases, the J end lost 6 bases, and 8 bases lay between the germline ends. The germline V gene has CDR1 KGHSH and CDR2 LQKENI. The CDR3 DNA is TGTGCCAGCTCACCACCAGCCTTAGCCGGGGAGCTGTTTTTT. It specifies CASSPPALAGELFF. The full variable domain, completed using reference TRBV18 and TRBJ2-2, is NAGVMQNPRHLVRRRGQEARLRCSPMKGHSHVYWYRQLPEEGLKFMVYLQKENIIDESGMPKERFSAEFPKEGPSILRIQQVVRGDSAAYFCASSPPALAGELFFGEGSRLTVL.

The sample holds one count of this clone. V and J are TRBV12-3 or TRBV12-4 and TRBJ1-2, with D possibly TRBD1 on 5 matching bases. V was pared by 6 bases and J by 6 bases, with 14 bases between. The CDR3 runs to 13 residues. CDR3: CASSPDLRDGYTF. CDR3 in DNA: TGTGCCAGCAGCCCCGACCTCAGGGATGGCTACACCTTC.

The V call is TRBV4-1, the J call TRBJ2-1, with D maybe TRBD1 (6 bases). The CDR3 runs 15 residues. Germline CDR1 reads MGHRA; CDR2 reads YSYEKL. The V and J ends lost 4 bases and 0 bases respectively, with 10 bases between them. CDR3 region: CASSPRTASYNEQFF. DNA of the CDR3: TGCGCCAGCAGCCCCCGGACAGCCTCCTACAATGAGCAGTTCTTC.

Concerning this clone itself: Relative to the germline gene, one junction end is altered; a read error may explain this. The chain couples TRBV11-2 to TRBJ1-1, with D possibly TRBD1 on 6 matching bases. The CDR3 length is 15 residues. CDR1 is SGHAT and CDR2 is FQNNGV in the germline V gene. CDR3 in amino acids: CASRLESQGSLEAFF. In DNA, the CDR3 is TGTGCCAGCAGGTTAGAGTCCCAGGGGAGTCTAGAAGCTTTCTTT. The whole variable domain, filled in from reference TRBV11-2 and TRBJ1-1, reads EAGVAQSPRYKIIEKRQSVAFWCNPISGHATLYWYQQILGQGPKLLIQFQNNGVVDDSQLPKDRFSAERLKGVDSTLKIQPAKLEDSAVYLCASRLESQGSLEAFFGQGTRLTVV.

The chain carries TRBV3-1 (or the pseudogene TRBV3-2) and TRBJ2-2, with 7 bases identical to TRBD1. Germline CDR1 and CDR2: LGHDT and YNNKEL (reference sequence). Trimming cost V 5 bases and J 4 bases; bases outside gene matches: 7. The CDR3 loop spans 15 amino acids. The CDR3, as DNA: TGTGCCAGCAGCGACGACAGGGTTGCCACCGGGGAGCTGTTTTTT. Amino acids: CASSDDRVATGELFF.

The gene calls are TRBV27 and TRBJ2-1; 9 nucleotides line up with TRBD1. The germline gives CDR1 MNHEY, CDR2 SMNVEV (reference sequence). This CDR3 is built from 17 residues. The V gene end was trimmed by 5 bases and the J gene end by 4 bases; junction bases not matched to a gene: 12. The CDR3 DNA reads TGTGCCAGCAGTCGACACTCCGGGACAGGGATATACAATGAGCAGTTCTTC. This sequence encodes CASSRHSGTGIYNEQFF.

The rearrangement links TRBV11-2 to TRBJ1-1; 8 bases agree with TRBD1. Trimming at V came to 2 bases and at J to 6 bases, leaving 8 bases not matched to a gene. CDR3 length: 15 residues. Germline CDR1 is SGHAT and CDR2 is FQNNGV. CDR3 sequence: CASSLRTGMDPEAFF. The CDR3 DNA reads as TGTGCCAGCAGCTTAAGGACAGGGATGGATCCTGAAGCTTTCTTT.

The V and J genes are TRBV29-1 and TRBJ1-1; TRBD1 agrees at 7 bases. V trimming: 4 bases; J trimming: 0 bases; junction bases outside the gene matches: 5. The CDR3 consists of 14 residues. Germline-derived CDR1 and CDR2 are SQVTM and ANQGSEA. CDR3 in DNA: TGCAGCGTTGTTCAGGGGGTGATGAACACTGAAGCTTTCTTT. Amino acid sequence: CSVVQGVMNTEAFF.

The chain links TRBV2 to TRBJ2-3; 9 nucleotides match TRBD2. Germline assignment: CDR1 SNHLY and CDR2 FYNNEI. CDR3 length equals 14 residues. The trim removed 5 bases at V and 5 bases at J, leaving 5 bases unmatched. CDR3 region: CASSMAGGEDTQYF. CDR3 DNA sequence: TGTGCCAGCAGTATGGCGGGAGGGGAAGATACGCAGTATTTT.

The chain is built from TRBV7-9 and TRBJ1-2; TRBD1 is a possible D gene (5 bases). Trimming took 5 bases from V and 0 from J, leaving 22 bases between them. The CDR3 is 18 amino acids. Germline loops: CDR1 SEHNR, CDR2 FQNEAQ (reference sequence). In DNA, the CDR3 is TGTGCCAGCAGCCCCCAGATTCGTACGACAGACACTAACTATGGCTACACCTTC. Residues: CASSPQIRTTDTNYGYTF.